This T cell receptor beta chain was captured by sequencing in a study of OX40 agonist ivuxolimab in advanced cancers. The protocol was immunoSEQ multiplex PCR, while the TCRdb copy is restricted to in-frame clones and leaves out a portion. This sample has tens of thousands of clones, with 90% to 95% found just once. CDR1 is SGHVS, CDR2 FQNEAQ, per germline. V gave up 4 bases and J gave up 13 bases; unmatched junction bases: 7. This CDR3 region has 15 residues. The starting material was CD4+ or CD8+ T cells sorted from blood, obtained in a trial of the OX40 agonist ivuxolimab. The chain recombines TRBV7-8 with TRBJ2-1; 16 nucleotides align to TRBD2. This clonotype was sampled from an adult with an advanced solid tumor such as melanoma, head and neck, liver or kidney cancer. CDR3 sequence: CASSSPGLAGGGQFF. The CDR3 nucleotides are TGTGCCAGCAGCTCCCCGGGACTAGCGGGAGGGGGCCAGTTCTTC.